One and the same sample provided the 8 T cell receptor beta chains below, sequenced in a study of cytomegalovirus exposure and HLA in healthy donors. 60 Vbeta and 13 Jbeta primers were used in PCR. The table came from immunoSEQ multiplex PCR; TCRdb's copy has only in-frame clones and leaves some out. This sample's table has approximately 120,000 clones. The material sequenced was PBMCs. These TCRs come from a man younger than 35 in good health and CMV-seronegative.

This rearrangement joins TRBV5-1 to TRBJ2-7, with D tentatively TRBD2 (6 bases). The CDR3 consists of 14 residues. Germline assignment: CDR1 SGHRS and CDR2 YFSETQ. V lost 4 bases and J lost 6, with 17 bases in between. Written as DNA, the CDR3 is TGCGCCAGCAGCCTCACCGGGACTCTGGGCGAGCAGTACTTC. Translation: CASSLTGTLGEQYF.

The chain has TRBV11-3 and TRBJ2-7; 7 nucleotides match TRBD1. CDR1 is SGHNT and CDR2 is YENEEA in the germline V gene. CDR3 length: 12 residues. V lost 6 bases, J lost 5 bases, and 4 bases stayed unmatched. Here the CDR3 DNA reads TGTGCCAGCAGTTACAGGGGAGACGAGCAGTACTTC. Residues: CASSYRGDEQYF.

The genes are TRBV6-5 and TRBJ2-1, with 11 bases matching TRBD1. The CDR3 is 16 amino acids. Losses at the gene ends were 2 bases for V and 5 bases for J; bases not matched to a gene: 5. Germline loops: CDR1 MNHEY, CDR2 SVGAGI. The CDR3 here is CASSYHEDRGHNEQFF. As DNA, the CDR3 is TGTGCCAGCAGTTACCACGAGGACAGGGGGCACAATGAGCAGTTCTTC.

The rearrangement uses TRBV11-2 and TRBJ2-1; a weak D match, TRBD1 (5 bases). Deletions cut 0 bases from V and 7 bases from J, with 13 bases between. Germline values: CDR1 SGHAT, CDR2 FQNNGV. The CDR3 is made up of 15 amino acids. CDR3 in amino acids: CASSLDKGLGNEQFF. DNA for the CDR3: TGTGCCAGCAGCTTAGATAAGGGGTTGGGGAATGAGCAGTTCTTC.

The chain employs TRBV19 and TRBJ1-5; 7 positions match TRBD1. CDR3 length equals 15 residues. The germline CDR1 and CDR2 sequences are LNHDA and SQIVND (reference sequence). The V gene end was trimmed by 4 bases and the J gene end by 3 bases; junction bases not matched to a gene: 6. The CDR3 protein is CASSSLQGDNQPQHF. The CDR3 DNA sequence: TGTGCCAGTAGTAGCCTGCAGGGGGACAATCAGCCCCAGCATTTT.

V is TRBV13 and J is TRBJ1-2, with 8 bases identical to TRBD1. Trimming cost V 5 bases and J 2 bases; bases outside gene matches: 7. The CDR3 spans 15 residues. Germline V gene data show CDR1 as PRHDT and CDR2 as FYEKMQ (reference sequence). CDR3 sequence (DNA): TGTGCCAGCAGCCTCAGGACAGGGACGAACTATGGCTACACCTTC. It codes for CASSLRTGTNYGYTF.

Written as DNA, the CDR3 is TGTGCCAGCAGTTACCGGACAGGGGGCACTGAAGCTTTCTTT. Protein sequence: CASSYRTGGTEAFF. The chain is built from TRBV2 and TRBJ1-1; 10 nucleotides match TRBD1. This CDR3 contains 14 residues. Per the germline V gene, CDR1 is SNHLY and CDR2 is FYNNEI. The junction had 4 bases not matched to a gene; V was cut back by 5 bases and J by 4 bases.

The chain uses TRBV7-8 and TRBJ2-1; 8 nucleotides line up with TRBD2. Germline CDR1 and CDR2: SGHVS and FQNEAQ. The J segment lost 5 bases and the V segment lost 11 bases, leaving 8 bases of the junction unmatched. The CDR3 is 13 residues long. This CDR3 reads CACWRGEDNEQFF. The CDR3 region has the DNA TGTGCCTGTTGGCGGGGGGAAGACAATGAGCAGTTCTTC.